The source of this T cell receptor beta chain is a study of B cell selection in AIRE deficiency. Sorting defined conventional CD4 T cells as CD4+CD127+. Controls came from healthy donors unrelated to patients. Study processing details: Pooled conventional T cells gave 95,000 to 120,000 patient and some 150,000 donor TCRbeta sequences. The assay was immunoSEQ multiplex PCR, and TCRdb's table has in-frame clones only and misses some. That table furnishes V, J and clone size, whereas the DNA furnished D and trimming. The sample has approximately 25,000 clones, 95% to 96% seen once. General study findings and limits: Shared Treg sequences had shorter CDR3s, biased toward rearrangements with few non-templated insertions.

Unmatched junction bases numbered 4, after V lost 2 bases and J lost 4 bases. The V gene's germline CDR1 is KGHSH and CDR2 LQKENI. The CDR3 runs to 14 residues. As for this clone: Its cognate antigen is unknown.

Sample: CD4+CD127+ conventional T cells sorted from PBMCs. This receptor was taken from a human donor in good health. The chain carries TRBV18 and TRBJ2-5, with 7 bases that match TRBD2. CDR3: CASSPVSGVETQYF. The CDR3 DNA reads as TGTGCCAGCTCACCAGTGAGCGGGGTAGAGACCCAGTACTTC.